The 21 T cell receptor beta chains listed next were all sequenced from one sample in a study of blood T cell repertoires in COVID-19. Method: immunoSEQ multiplex PCR; TCRdb's copy keeps in-frame clones and lacks some. The data show around 250,000 clones, around 90% seen once. Sequenced input: PBMCs or T cells enriched from blood (not recorded which). These receptors were obtained from a man aged 45-65 years who had been exposed to COVID-19.

V gene TRBV6-6 combines with J gene TRBJ1-2; 7 bases map to TRBD1. Trimming at V came to 6 bases and at J to 5 bases, leaving 9 bases not matched to a gene. This CDR3 is 14 amino acids long. Germline V CDR1 and CDR2: MNHNY, SVGAGI (reference sequence). The CDR3 nucleotides read TGTGCCAGCAGGGGACAGCTGGATTCTTATGGCTACACCTTC. Translating it yields CASRGQLDSYGYTF.

This clone was seen a single time. The chain combines TRBV10-3 with TRBJ2-5; 8 bases are a match to TRBD2. The V segment lost 0 bases and the J segment 3 bases; nucleotides outside the gene matches: 3. The CDR3 is made up of 15 amino acids. Germline V gene sequence: CDR1 ENHRY, CDR2 SYGVKD. The CDR3 region is CAISESAGGKETQYF. The CDR3 nucleotides read TGTGCCATCAGTGAGTCTGCGGGGGGCAAAGAGACCCAGTACTTC.

The chain carries TRBV2 and TRBJ2-3; 10 nucleotides match TRBD1. Looked up from germline, CDR1 is SNHLY and CDR2 is FYNNEI. V lost 6 bases and J lost 4; bases outside the gene matches: 10. The CDR3 consists of 16 residues. For the CDR3, the DNA is TGTGCCAGCAGGGAAAGACAGGGGGCCCGATCAGATACGCAGTATTTT. Protein sequence: CASRERQGARSDTQYF.

This clone was seen once. The V and J genes are TRBV7-8 and TRBJ2-3, with D maybe TRBD2 (6 bases). V gave up 3 bases and J gave up 2 bases, with 12 bases separating them. The CDR3 is 15 amino acids. Germline assignment: CDR1 SGHVS and CDR2 FQNEAQ. CDR3 sequence reads: CASSFARGTTDTQYF. In nucleotides, the CDR3 is TGTGCCAGCAGCTTCGCGCGGGGAACCACAGATACGCAGTATTTT.

This chain's CDR3 is CATSDSGGEVGYEQFF. The CDR3 DNA follows: TGTGCCACCAGTGATTCAGGGGGCGAAGTAGGCTATGAGCAGTTCTTC. This rearrangement joins TRBV24-1 to TRBJ2-1; 8 nucleotides agree with TRBD1. After removal of 2 bases from V and 8 bases from J, the junction contained 10 bases not matched to a gene. There are 16 residues in the CDR3. Germline loops: CDR1 KGHDR, CDR2 SFDVKD.

V is TRBV20-1 and J is TRBJ2-1; 11 bases are a match to TRBD2. CDR3 length: 15 residues. Trimming at V came to 3 bases and at J to 3 bases, leaving 4 bases not matched to a gene. The V gene's germline CDR1 is DFQATT and CDR2 SNEGSKA (reference sequence). This CDR3 reads CSASGSGRGYNEQFF. The CDR3, as DNA: TGCAGTGCTAGTGGTAGCGGGAGGGGCTACAATGAGCAGTTCTTC.

This clone was recorded a few times. V usage is TRBV28 and J usage is TRBJ1-4; 7 positions match TRBD1. V lost 7 bases, J lost 2 bases, and 19 bases stayed unmatched. CDR1 is MDHEN and CDR2 is SYDVKM in the germline V gene. The CDR3 totals 19 residues. In DNA, the CDR3 is TGTGCCAGCACCCCCACCGACAGGGCAACGCTCTCGACTAATGAAAAACTGTTTTTT. This gives the protein CASTPTDRATLSTNEKLFF.

This clone was counted between two and nine times. The chain has TRBV5-1 and TRBJ1-2; unclear D gene. The CDR3 spans 13 residues. The germline CDR1 and CDR2 sequences are SGHRS and YFSETQ. V lost 4 bases, J lost 5 bases, and 12 bases lay in between. CDR3 amino acids: CASSRGLQYGYTF. In DNA, the CDR3 is TGCGCCAGCAGCCGAGGGCTGCAATATGGCTACACCTTC.

This clone was seen a single time. The chain combines TRBV3-1 (or the pseudogene TRBV3-2) with TRBJ1-4, with D tentatively TRBD1 (6 bases). The CDR3 totals 14 residues. V was cut by 4 bases and J by 8 bases, with 14 bases left in between. Per the germline V gene, CDR1 is LGHDT and CDR2 is YNNKEL (reference sequence). The CDR3 loop reads CASSRRGAGEKLFF. Here the CDR3 DNA reads TGTGCCAGCAGCCGGCGGGGGGCTGGGGAAAAACTGTTTTTT.

The genes are TRBV5-1 and TRBJ2-5; 8 bases line up with TRBD1. J was trimmed by 5 bases and V by 0 bases; bases with no gene match: 3. CDR1 is SGHRS, CDR2 YFSETQ, per germline. This CDR3 comprises 14 residues. The CDR3 reads CASSLAGGAETQYF. The CDR3 bases are TGCGCCAGCAGCTTGGCAGGGGGCGCTGAGACCCAGTACTTC.

The rearrangement links TRBV19 to TRBJ2-1; 8 nucleotides align to TRBD2. Trimming took 2 bases from V and 7 from J; bases not matched to a gene: 1. This CDR3 region has 13 residues. Looked up from germline, CDR1 is LNHDA and CDR2 is SQIVND (reference sequence). This CDR3 reads CASSIREGNEQFF. In DNA, the CDR3 is TGTGCCAGTAGTATACGGGAGGGGAATGAGCAGTTCTTC.

The chain carries TRBV7-9 and TRBJ2-1; 7 bases align to TRBD1. V lost 5 bases, J lost 5 bases, and 9 bases stayed unmatched. CDR3 length: 15 residues. In germline, CDR1 is SEHNR, CDR2 FQNEAQ (reference sequence). The CDR3 region is CASSVLGTENNEQFF. In DNA, the CDR3 is TGTGCCAGCAGCGTGCTCGGGACAGAAAACAATGAGCAGTTCTTC. Filled out from reference TRBV7-9 and TRBJ2-1, the complete variable domain reads DTGVSQNPRHKITKRGQNVTFRCDPISEHNRLYWYRQTLGQGPEFLTYFQNEAQLEKSRLLSDRFSAERPKGSFSTLEIQRTEQGDSAMYLCASSVLGTENNEQFFGPGTRLTVL.

This chain uses TRBV28 with TRBJ2-1, with D perhaps TRBD2 (6 bases). The CDR3 is 12 amino acids. V shed 3 bases and J shed 13 bases, with 13 bases lying between them. Germline CDR1 reads MDHEN; CDR2 reads SYDVKM. This CDR3 is CASSLETGVQFF. Here the CDR3 DNA reads TGTGCCAGCAGTTTGGAAACGGGGGTTCAGTTCTTC.

The rearrangement uses TRBV18 and TRBJ2-6; D unresolved. CDR1 is KGHSH and CDR2 is LQKENI in the germline V gene. This CDR3 contains 15 residues. Trimming removed 6 bases at V and 0 bases at J, with 9 bases between. The CDR3 sequence is CASSLRHSGANVLTF. CDR3 bases: TGTGCCAGCTCCCTAAGACACTCTGGGGCCAACGTCCTGACTTTC.

The chain recombines TRBV6-5 with TRBJ2-6; TRBD1 might be the D (5 bases). The CDR3 is 15 residues long. The V end lost 4 bases, the J end lost 1 base, and 8 bases lay between the germline ends. In germline, CDR1 is MNHEY, CDR2 SVGAGI. As DNA, the CDR3 is TGTGCCAGCAGTTTAAGGGGTTCTGGGGCCAACGTCCTGACTTTC. Translated, it gives CASSLRGSGANVLTF.

This clone has a handful of counts. The gene calls are TRBV28 and TRBJ1-5; no firm D call. Germline CDR1 is MDHEN and CDR2 is SYDVKM. The CDR3 is made up of 12 amino acids. V lost 10 bases, J lost 8 bases, and 15 bases lay in between. This CDR3 is CATKEPPKPQHF. The DNA for the CDR3 is TGTGCCACCAAAGAACCTCCTAAGCCCCAGCATTTT. Full variable domain (rest looked up from reference TRBV28 and TRBJ1-5): DVKVTQSSRYLVKRTGEKVFLECVQDMDHENMFWYRQDPGLGLRLIYFSYDVKMKEKGDIPEGYSVSREKKERFSLILESASTNQTSMYLCATKEPPKPQHFGDGTRLSIL.

The chain is built from TRBV10-3 and TRBJ1-1; TRBD1 agrees at 12 bases. The V and J ends lost 6 bases and 1 base, in that order; junction bases with no gene match: 3. The CDR3 loop spans 15 amino acids. Germline-derived CDR1 and CDR2 are ENHRY and SYGVKD. The CDR3 sequence is CAIRGQGASNTEAFF. As DNA, the CDR3 is TGTGCCATCAGGGGACAGGGGGCGTCGAACACTGAAGCTTTCTTT.

V is TRBV3-1 (or the pseudogene TRBV3-2) and J is TRBJ1-2, with D possibly TRBD1 on 6 matching bases. The CDR3 extends over 13 amino acids. Germline assignment: CDR1 LGHDT and CDR2 YNNKEL (reference sequence). The V gene lost 3 bases and the J gene lost 4 bases, with 9 bases spanning the gap. CDR3 residues: CASSHTGIYGYTF. CDR3 DNA sequence: TGTGCCAGCAGCCATACAGGGATCTATGGCTACACCTTC.

This sequence joins TRBV18 and TRBJ2-1, with D hard to call. The germline V gene has CDR1 KGHSH and CDR2 LQKENI. Trimming left V 3 bases short and J 4 bases short, with 7 bases between. The CDR3 runs to 13 residues. The CDR3 bases are TGTGCCAGCTCACCTGACATATACAATGAGCAGTTCTTC. Translated: CASSPDIYNEQFF.

The chain employs TRBV6-6 and TRBJ2-2; tentatively, D is TRBD1 (7 bases). The V gene's germline CDR1 is MNHNY and CDR2 SVGAGI (reference sequence). The CDR3 spans 17 residues. With 5 bases removed from V and 5 bases from J, the gap between germline ends came to 21 bases. The CDR3 region is CASSRSLQGTRTGELFF. As DNA, the CDR3 is TGTGCCAGCAGTCGTAGTCTACAGGGGACTCGGACCGGGGAGCTGTTTTTT.

The chain has TRBV3-1 (or the pseudogene TRBV3-2) and TRBJ2-2, with 7 bases that match TRBD1. V shed 6 bases, J shed 5 bases, and the junction held 6 bases outside the gene matches. The germline V gene has CDR1 LGHDT and CDR2 YNNKEL (reference sequence). The CDR3 has 14 residues. The CDR3 nucleotides read TGTGCCAGCAGTTACAGACAGGGAACCGGGGAGCTGTTTTTT. Residues: CASSYRQGTGELFF.